This T cell receptor beta chain emerged from a study of blood T cell repertoires in COVID-19. With 6 bases removed from V and 4 bases from J, the gap between germline ends came to 6 bases. The germline gives CDR1 MDHEN, CDR2 SYDVKM. The CDR3 totals 12 residues. Measured with immunoSEQ multiplex PCR; TCRdb has only the in-frame clones, and not every one. The sample lists fewer than 120,000 clones, around nine tenths occurring once. The rearrangement joins TRBV28 to TRBJ2-2; D not resolved. Sequencing used peripheral blood. The receptor was isolated from a woman aged 45-65 years with acute or convalescent COVID-19. Here the CDR3 reads CASSPSTGELFF. The DNA of the CDR3 is TGTGCCAGCAGCCCATCCACCGGGGAGCTGTTTTTT.